The count of the clone carrying this T cell receptor beta chain is one. Patients with autoimmune history or systemic immunosuppression were excluded. The data were produced by immunoSEQ multiplex PCR, yet TCRdb's version contains in-frame clones alone and is incomplete. This sample carries around 84,000 clones, about 90% of them seen once, and the ten largest clones take 0.5% to 0.55%. Germline CDR1 reads SGHAT; CDR2 reads FQNNGV. Trimming cost V 5 bases and J 1 base; bases outside gene matches: 6. The CDR3 runs 15 residues. The data were taken from a study of OX40 agonist ivuxolimab in advanced cancers. Study-level background: Patients with hepatocellular carcinoma, melanoma, renal cell or head and neck cancer made up the dose-escalation patients. In three patients, partial responses were observed, one with hepatocellular carcinoma and two with cutaneous melanoma. Patients were 82.7% male with ages about 23 to 90, mean approximately 62.

This receptor was identified in an adult with an advanced solid tumor such as melanoma, head and neck, liver or kidney cancer. Specimen: CD4+ or CD8+ T cells sorted from blood, collected in a trial of the OX40 agonist ivuxolimab. The chain combines TRBV11-2 with TRBJ1-2; 8 nucleotides match TRBD1. The CDR3 reads CASSPLGQVNYGYTF. DNA of the CDR3: TGTGCCAGCAGCCCCTTGGGACAGGTTAACTATGGCTACACCTTC.